The subject of this entry is one TCR beta chain. Antigen unknown. The data stem from a study of CD8 T cells in ankylosing spondylitis. General observations from the study: The study identified a TCR beta motif of seven or eight highly homologous variants that appeared characteristic of ankylosing spondylitis blood. Reportedly, matched ankylosing spondylitis synovial fluid was significantly enriched for disease-linked clones.

Library preparation for TCR beta used quantitative 5'-RACE with molecular barcodes. A single record per CDR3 protein comes from TCRdb applying MiXCR to the 5' RACE reads. The sample holds a few hundred thousand distinct CDR3 sequences; about 20% are singletons and the top ten take around 17%. The CDR3 extends over 17 amino acids. The V gene end was trimmed by 0 bases and the J gene end by 4 bases; junction bases not matched to a gene: 6. Germline CDR1 reads SGHNT; CDR2 reads YYREEE (reference sequence). The chain is built from TRBV5-4 and TRBJ2-1; 11 positions agree with TRBD2. The sequence derives from a male donor with ankylosing spondylitis. The sequencing input was blood, either unsorted or a sorted T cell fraction (not recorded which). The CDR3 nucleotides read TGTGCCAGCAGCTTGGCCGGTAGACTAGCGGGATACAATGAGCAGTTCTTC. It encodes CASSLAGRLAGYNEQFF. Full variable domain (outside the CDR3, taken from reference TRBV5-4 and TRBJ2-1): ETGVTQSPTHLIKTRGQQVTLRCSSQSGHNTVSWYQQALGQGPQFIFQYYREEENGRGNFPPRFSGLQFPNYSSELNVNALELDDSALYLCASSLAGRLAGYNEQFFGPGTRLTVL.